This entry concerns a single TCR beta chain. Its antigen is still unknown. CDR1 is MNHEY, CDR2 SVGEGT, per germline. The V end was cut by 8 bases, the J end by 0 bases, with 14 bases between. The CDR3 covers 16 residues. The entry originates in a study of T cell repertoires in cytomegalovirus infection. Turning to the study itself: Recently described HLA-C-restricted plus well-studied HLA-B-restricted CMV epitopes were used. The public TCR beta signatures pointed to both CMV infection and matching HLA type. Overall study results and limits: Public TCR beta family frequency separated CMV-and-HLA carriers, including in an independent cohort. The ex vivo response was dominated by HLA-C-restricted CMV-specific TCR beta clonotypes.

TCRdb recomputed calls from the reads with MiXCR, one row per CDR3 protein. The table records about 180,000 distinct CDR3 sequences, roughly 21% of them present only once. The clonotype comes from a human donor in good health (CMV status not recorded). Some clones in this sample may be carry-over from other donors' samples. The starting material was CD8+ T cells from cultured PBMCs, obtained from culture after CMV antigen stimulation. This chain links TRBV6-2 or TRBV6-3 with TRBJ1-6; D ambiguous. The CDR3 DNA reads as TGTGCCAGCTCGGACTCTTTCAGCTCCTATAATTCACCCCTCCACTTT. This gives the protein CASSDSFSSYNSPLHF.